This is a list of T cell receptor beta chains from one sample in a study of blood T cell repertoires in COVID-19. The method was immunoSEQ multiplex PCR; TCRdb's version includes in-frame clones alone and lacks a portion of them. The repertoire holds approximately 200,000 clones, more than 80% seen once, with about 9.3% in the top ten. Specimen: PBMCs or T cells enriched from blood (not recorded which). These receptors all come from a man aged 40-50 years who had recovered from COVID-19. Each CDR3 is given with its conserved first and last residue. D genes are given only for firm matches. The size of a clone is reported for some rows only, either as once, few or many, or as a class for expanded clones.

TGCGCCATCACCTTTCGGGGGGATTATTCACCCCTCCACTTT	CAITFRGDYSPLHF	few	TRBJ1-6	.	TRBV10-1
TGTGCCAGCAGTCGGGGACAGGGGGTCTCGGGCTACACCTTC	CASSRGQGVSGYTF	once	TRBJ1-2	TRBD1	TRBV6-5
TGCGCCAGCAGCATGTACCGGGACAGGAGCTCCTACGAGCAGTACTTC	CASSMYRDRSSYEQYF	.	TRBJ2-7	TRBD1	TRBV5-1
TGCAGTGCAAGCGGCGGTTCACCCCTCCACTTT	CSASGGSPLHF	.	TRBJ1-6	.	TRBV20-1
TGCGCCAGCAGCTTGCAGGGGAGCTATGGCTACACCTTC	CASSLQGSYGYTF	.	TRBJ1-2	.	TRBV5-1
TGTGCCATCTGGGCAGGGGGCAAGAGCACTGAAGCTTTCTTT	CAIWAGGKSTEAFF	few	TRBJ1-1	TRBD1	TRBV10-3
TGTGCCAGCAGCCTGACACGCCAAGAGACCCAGTACTTC	CASSLTRQETQYF	.	TRBJ2-5	.	TRBV7-2
TGTGCCAGCAGTGTAGAGGGACAGGGCCTGGATACGCAGTATTTT	CASSVEGQGLDTQYF	.	TRBJ2-3	TRBD1	TRBV2
TGTGCCAGCAGCTTAGGGTTCGGAGACAACTATGGCTACACCTTC	CASSLGFGDNYGYTF	once	TRBJ1-2	.	TRBV7-9
TGTGCCAGCAGCTTAGCTCAAACAACCTATGGCTACACCTTC	CASSLAQTTYGYTF	once	TRBJ1-2	.	TRBV11-2
TGTGCCAGCAGCTGGACAGCTTCCCACGAGCAGTACTTC	CASSWTASHEQYF	.	TRBJ2-7	.	TRBV7-9
TGTGCCAGCAGGCCAGCGGGAGGAGCAGACGAGCAGTACTTC	CASRPAGGADEQYF	.	TRBJ2-7	TRBD2	TRBV2
TGTGCCAGTAGCTCGGCAGGGGGCGGGTACGAGCAGTACTTC	CASSSAGGGYEQYF	.	TRBJ2-7	TRBD1	TRBV19
TGCGCCAGCAGCTCCAATGATGGGACAGATAGCTCCTACAATGAGCAGTTCTTC	CASSSNDGTDSSYNEQFF	.	TRBJ2-1	TRBD1	TRBV5-1
TGTGCCACCAGTGCCCTAAACAGCAATCAGCCCCAGCATTTT	CATSALNSNQPQHF	.	TRBJ1-5	.	TRBV24-1